These T cell receptor beta chains were read from a single sample in a study of blood T cell repertoires in COVID-19. Sequencing used immunoSEQ multiplex PCR; TCRdb keeps in-frame clones, though not all of them. The sample yields about 150,000 clones, more than 65% seen once. Sequenced input: peripheral blood. These receptors were obtained from a woman at least 80 years old with active or convalescent COVID-19. Each CDR3 is given with its conserved first and last residue. A D gene is named only where the DNA matches it firmly. Only some rows state a clone size, as once, few, many or a class for expanded clones.

size: once; J: TRBJ1-5; V: TRBV19; D: TRBD1; CDR3: CASSIDQGVWQPQHF; DNA: TGTGCCAGTAGTATAGACCAGGGGGTCTGGCAGCCCCAGCATTTT
size: -; J: TRBJ1-2; V: TRBV5-1; D: -; CDR3: CASSVAAGPLVGYTF; DNA: TGCGCCAGCAGCGTTGCCGCAGGCCCCCTGGTCGGCTACACCTTC
size: -; J: TRBJ2-1; V: TRBV18; D: TRBD1; CDR3: CASSPQGAENEQFF; DNA: TGTGCCAGCTCACCTCAGGGGGCGGAGAATGAGCAGTTCTTC
size: -; J: TRBJ2-7; V: TRBV6-5; D: TRBD2; CDR3: CASSLGLAGVSEQYF; DNA: TGTGCCAGCAGTCTCGGGCTAGCGGGAGTTAGCGAGCAGTACTTC
size: once; J: TRBJ2-7; V: TRBV5-1; D: TRBD1; CDR3: CASSLSTGEGEQYF; DNA: TGCGCCAGCAGCTTGTCTACAGGGGAAGGCGAGCAGTACTTC
size: -; J: TRBJ2-5; V: TRBV7-2; D: -; CDR3: CASSLAYYPGETQYF; DNA: TGTGCCAGCAGCTTAGCGTACTACCCCGGGGAGACCCAGTACTTC
size: -; J: TRBJ2-5; V: TRBV29-1; D: -; CDR3: CSVEVETQYF; DNA: TGCAGCGTGGAGGTGGAGACCCAGTACTTC
size: -; J: TRBJ2-6; V: TRBV10-2; D: -; CDR3: CASRRTSGANVLTF; DNA: TGCGCCAGCAGAAGGACTTCCGGGGCCAACGTCCTGACTTTC
size: -; J: TRBJ1-2; V: TRBV19; D: -; CDR3: CASSQGWANYGYTF; DNA: TGTGCCAGTAGCCAGGGGTGGGCGAACTATGGCTACACCTTC
size: -; J: TRBJ2-7; V: TRBV7-3; D: TRBD1; CDR3: CASSPGQGYEQYF; DNA: TGTGCCAGCAGCCCAGGACAGGGCTACGAGCAGTACTTC
size: -; J: TRBJ1-1; V: TRBV5-1; D: -; CDR3: CASGQTGNTEAFF; DNA: TGCGCCAGCGGACAAACAGGTAACACTGAAGCTTTCTTT
size: -; J: TRBJ2-7; V: TRBV6-6; D: -; CDR3: CASSPTVISYEQYF; DNA: TGTGCCAGCAGTCCGACAGTGATCTCCTACGAGCAGTACTTC
size: -; J: TRBJ2-3; V: TRBV30; D: -; CDR3: CAWTLLSTDTQYF; DNA: TGTGCCTGGACCCTACTTAGCACAGATACGCAGTATTTT
size: -; J: TRBJ1-2; V: TRBV5-6; D: -; CDR3: CASSPGDYGYTF; DNA: TGTGCCAGCAGCCCAGGGGACTATGGCTACACCTTC
size: -; J: TRBJ1-2; V: TRBV15; D: -; CDR3: CATSRATPEGYGYTF; DNA: TGTGCCACCAGCAGAGCAACTCCTGAGGGATATGGCTACACCTTC
size: -; J: TRBJ2-1; V: TRBV5-4; D: TRBD2; CDR3: CASSLGSSGSYNEQFF; DNA: TGTGCCAGCAGCCTAGGCTCTAGCGGCTCCTACAATGAGCAGTTCTTC
size: -; J: TRBJ1-5; V: TRBV15; D: -; CDR3: CATSRERFRGNQPQHF; DNA: TGTGCCACCAGCAGAGAGAGGTTCCGCGGCAATCAGCCCCAGCATTTT
size: once; J: TRBJ2-2; V: TRBV5-1; D: -; CDR3: CASSFRLGEAGELFF; DNA: TGCGCCAGCAGCTTTCGACTAGGGGAAGCCGGGGAGCTGTTTTTT
size: -; J: TRBJ1-1; V: TRBV6-1; D: -; CDR3: CASSSTGENTEAFF; DNA: TGTGCCAGCAGTTCTACAGGAGAGAACACTGAAGCTTTCTTT
size: -; J: TRBJ2-1; V: TRBV3-1/TRBV3-2; D: -; CDR3: CASSLAGGRLGDEQFF; DNA: TGTGCCAGCAGCCTGGCAGGCGGGCGGCTAGGCGATGAGCAGTTCTTC
size: -; J: TRBJ2-2; V: TRBV5-1; D: TRBD2; CDR3: CASSFGLAGAGELFF; DNA: TGCGCCAGCAGCTTCGGACTAGCGGGAGCCGGGGAGCTGTTTTTT
size: -; J: TRBJ2-7; V: TRBV10-3; D: -; CDR3: CATSEPYEQYF; DNA: TGTGCCACCTCGGAGCCCTACGAGCAGTACTTC
size: once; J: TRBJ1-2; V: TRBV6-1; D: TRBD1; CDR3: CASSGPGTGGSYGYTF; DNA: TGTGCCAGCAGTGGACCCGGGACAGGGGGCTCCTATGGCTACACCTTC
size: few; J: TRBJ1-2; V: TRBV6-1; D: -; CDR3: CASSESGRMSYGYTF; DNA: TGTGCCAGCAGTGAAAGCGGGCGAATGTCTTATGGCTACACCTTC